The sequence of this T cell receptor (beta chain) was determined in a study of OX40 agonist ivuxolimab in advanced cancers. Across the whole study: The study gave patients intravenous ivuxolimab at 0.01 to 10 mg/kg every 2 weeks. Earlier anti-PD-1, anti-PD-L1 or anti-CTLA-4 therapy was permitted; around 40% had received some.

Germline-derived CDR1 and CDR2 are SGHTA and FQGNSA. The CDR3 consists of 17 residues. V gave up 1 base and J gave up 4 bases; unmatched junction bases: 7. Libraries were prepared by immunoSEQ multiplex PCR; TCRdb keeps only in-frame clonotypes and omits some of them. This table has approximately 56,000 clones, roughly four fifths appearing once. The TCR was taken from an adult with an advanced solid tumor such as melanoma, head and neck, liver or kidney cancer. The material sequenced was CD4+ or CD8+ T cells sorted from blood, taken in a trial of the OX40 agonist ivuxolimab. The J gene is TRBJ1-3, the V gene TRBV7-2; 10 nucleotides line up with TRBD1. Here the CDR3 DNA reads TGTGCCAGCAGCTTAGAGGCGACAGGGGGCTGGGGAAACACCATATATTTT. Its protein is CASSLEATGGWGNTIYF.